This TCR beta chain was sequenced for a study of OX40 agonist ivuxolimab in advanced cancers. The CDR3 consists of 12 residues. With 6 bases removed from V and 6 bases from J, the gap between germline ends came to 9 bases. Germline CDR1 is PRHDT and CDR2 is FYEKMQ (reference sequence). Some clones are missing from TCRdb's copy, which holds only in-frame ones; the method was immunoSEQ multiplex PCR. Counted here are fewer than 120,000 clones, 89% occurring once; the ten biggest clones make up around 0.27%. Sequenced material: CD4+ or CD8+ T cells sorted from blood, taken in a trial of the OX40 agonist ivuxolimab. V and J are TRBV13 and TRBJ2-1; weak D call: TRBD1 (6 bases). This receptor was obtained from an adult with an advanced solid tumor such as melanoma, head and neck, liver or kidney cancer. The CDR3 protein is CASRVQGNEQFF. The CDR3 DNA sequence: TGTGCCAGCAGGGTACAGGGCAATGAGCAGTTCTTC.